This TCR beta chain was found in a study of blood T cell repertoires in COVID-19. In the study overall: Samples taken during acute and convalescent COVID-19 were collected in the United States, Italy and Spain. Sources were T cells, B-cell-depleted T cells, or PBMCs; the material itself was cDNA or gDNA.

Only in-frame clones appear in the TCRdb table, and some are missing; sequencing was by immunoSEQ multiplex PCR. The top ten clones hold 3.5% to 4% of a sample with about 200,000 clones, roughly 86% of them seen once. Ages ranged from about 18 to 89 years, with residence in approximately 23 US areas. The CDR3 totals 12 residues. Germline V gives CDR1 MNHEY, CDR2 SMNVEV (reference sequence). V shed 6 bases and J 8 bases; nucleotides not matched to a gene: 6. This TCR derives from a woman aged 30 to 39 with acute COVID-19. The specimen was PBMCs or T cells enriched from blood (not recorded which). The V gene is TRBV27, the J gene TRBJ1-2, with 7 bases fitting TRBD1. The CDR3 region is CASRTTGRGYTF. In DNA, the CDR3 is TGTGCCAGCAGGACGACAGGGAGAGGCTACACCTTC.